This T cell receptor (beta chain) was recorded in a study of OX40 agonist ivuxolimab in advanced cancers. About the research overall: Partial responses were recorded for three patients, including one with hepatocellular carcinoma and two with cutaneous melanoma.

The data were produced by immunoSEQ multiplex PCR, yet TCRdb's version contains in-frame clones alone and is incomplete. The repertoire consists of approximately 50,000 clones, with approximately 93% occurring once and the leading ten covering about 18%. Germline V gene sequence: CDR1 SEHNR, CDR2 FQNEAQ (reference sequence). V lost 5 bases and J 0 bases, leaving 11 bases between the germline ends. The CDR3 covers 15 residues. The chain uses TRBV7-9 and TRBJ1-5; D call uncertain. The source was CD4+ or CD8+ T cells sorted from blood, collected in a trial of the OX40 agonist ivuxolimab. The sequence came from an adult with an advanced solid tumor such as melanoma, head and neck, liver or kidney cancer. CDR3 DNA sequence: TGTGCCAGCAGCCCCGACGGATATAGCAATCAGCCCCAGCATTTT. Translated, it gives CASSPDGYSNQPQHF.